Listed below are T cell receptor beta chains from one sample, sequenced in a study of T-cell memory formation after mild COVID-19. TCRdb called the 5' RACE reads again in MiXCR, with one record for every CDR3 protein. The sample shows roughly 450,000 distinct CDR3 sequences, about 18% of them seen only once. The sample comprised PBMCs or a T cell subset sorted from them (not recorded which). These receptors were obtained from an adult woman who had mild COVID-19 (a few samples of this study predate the infection). Cell type and time point are not known. Both conserved end residues are trimmed from each CDR3. Clone size appears in some rows only: once, few, many, or a class for an expanded clone.

abundance: .
v_gene: TRBV4-2
j_gene: TRBJ2-1
CDR3aa: ASSQLPDNEQF

abundance: .
v_gene: TRBV12-3/TRBV12-4
j_gene: TRBJ2-5
CDR3aa: ASTPQSELGQY

abundance: .
v_gene: TRBV29-1
j_gene: TRBJ2-2
CDR3aa: SVELAARVGELF

abundance: .
v_gene: TRBV28
j_gene: TRBJ2-4
CDR3aa: ASSLGELAKNIQY

abundance: few
v_gene: TRBV10-3
j_gene: TRBJ2-7
CDR3aa: AIGPRAYEQY

abundance: .
v_gene: TRBV6-4
j_gene: TRBJ2-1
CDR3aa: ASSDSRGQF

abundance: many
v_gene: TRBV4-2
j_gene: TRBJ2-2
CDR3aa: ASSQEGATGELF

abundance: few
v_gene: TRBV7-2
j_gene: TRBJ2-7
CDR3aa: ASRLISGGLYEQY

abundance: .
v_gene: TRBV30
j_gene: TRBJ2-1
CDR3aa: ACHAAGTFNEQF

abundance: .
v_gene: TRBV24-1
j_gene: TRBJ1-1
CDR3aa: ATSEGQAAF